This T cell receptor beta chain was sequenced during a study of blood T cell repertoires in COVID-19. Study summary: T cells, B-cell-depleted T cells, or PBMCs provided the cDNA or gDNA that served as material.

Using immunoSEQ multiplex PCR, the repertoire was profiled, and TCRdb retains in-frame clones only, with some absent. The profile shows about 310,000 clones, roughly nine tenths of them singletons. Only one count was recorded for this clone. CDR1 is SGHVS and CDR2 is FQNEAQ in the germline V gene. Trimming removed 0 bases at V and 6 bases at J, with 15 bases between. The CDR3 is made up of 15 amino acids. This chain connects TRBV7-8 to TRBJ2-7, with D perhaps matching TRBD2 (5 bases). The sequenced sample consisted of peripheral blood. The sequence was collected from a woman in her twenties or thirties with COVID-19, enrolled during active disease. CDR3 protein: CASSLAIGEVGEQYF. In nucleotides, the CDR3 is TGTGCCAGCAGCTTAGCGATCGGGGAAGTGGGCGAGCAGTACTTC.